This TCR beta chain was identified in a study of regulatory T cells in long-lasting Graves disease. Study-wide findings and caveats: TRBV28, TRBJ1-2 and TRBJ2-5 were segments that persistent disease favored. Investigators studied peripheral blood only, not thyroid tissue.

This clonotype has a count of ten or more. What it binds is unknown. According to the study, TCR beta libraries were built with iRepertoire HTBI primers and CDR3-region Arm-PCR. MiXCR, applied by TCRdb to the multiplex PCR reads, yields one record per CDR3 protein. Counted here are some 470,000 distinct CDR3 sequences, about 22% occurring once; the ten biggest clones make up less than 9%. This CDR3 has 18 amino acids. Germline values: CDR1 DFQATT, CDR2 SNEGSKA (reference sequence). Trimming left V 6 bases short and J 0 bases short, with 26 bases between. Time point of the sample: persistent/refractory GD, antithyroid drugs over 5 years with positive TRAb. PBMCs provided the RNA from which the TCR library was made. Patients were from an endocrinology department in Xi'an, China. Staff drew roughly 10 milliliters of peripheral blood into EDTA tubes.

The clonotype was recovered from a female donor with Graves disease. The sequenced sample was peripheral blood mononuclear cells (PBMCs), obtained when the disease was refractory, from a patient treated with antithyroid drugs. The gene calls are TRBV20-1 and TRBJ2-5; D perhaps matches TRBD2 (6 bases). CDR3 sequence reads: CSALQAGWGQPNQETQYF. For the CDR3, the DNA is TGCAGTGCCCTCCAGGCGGGGTGGGGTCAACCAAACCAAGAGACCCAGTACTTC.